This T cell receptor (beta chain) was obtained from a study of cytomegalovirus exposure and HLA in healthy donors. Primers for the PCR totalled 60 Vbeta and 13 Jbeta. Assay used: immunoSEQ multiplex PCR; TCRdb lists only in-frame clones, some missing. The sample yields approximately 97,000 clones, 65% to 90% seen once. This clone was seen ten or more times. V lost 3 bases, J lost 6 bases, and 7 bases stayed unmatched. This CDR3 spans 15 amino acids. Germline values: CDR1 LGHNA, CDR2 YSLEER. The V call is TRBV4-3, the J call TRBJ1-4; TRBD1 aligns across 7 bases. Sequencing was performed on PBMCs. This receptor was obtained from a woman between 65 and 79 years old in good health and CMV-seropositive. CDR3 DNA sequence: TGCGCCAGCAGCCACAATACAGGGGAGGATGAAAAACTGTTTTTT. It specifies CASSHNTGEDEKLFF.